Sequencing of this T cell receptor beta chain was carried out in a study of blood T cell repertoires in COVID-19. CDR3 size: 15 residues. With 3 bases removed from V and 6 bases from J, the gap between germline ends came to 17 bases. Germline loops: CDR1 SEHNR, CDR2 FQNEAQ (reference sequence). One Seattle source followed patients from active infection through their disease course. Authors' analysis steps: Estimated nucleated cell counts came from reference gene primer amplification. Assay used: immunoSEQ multiplex PCR; TCRdb lists only in-frame clones, some missing. D and trimming were read from the DNA, whereas the V and J calls and clone size are those reported in that table. The table lists around 180,000 clones, roughly three quarters of them singletons.

V and J are TRBV7-9 and TRBJ2-5, with D perhaps matching TRBD1 (6 bases). The receptor was derived from a woman over 75 with COVID-19, enrolled during active disease. Sample: peripheral blood. The DNA of the CDR3 is TGTGCCAGCAGCTTCCCTGATGGGGGCAGGCAGACCCAGTACTTC. It codes for CASSFPDGGRQTQYF.